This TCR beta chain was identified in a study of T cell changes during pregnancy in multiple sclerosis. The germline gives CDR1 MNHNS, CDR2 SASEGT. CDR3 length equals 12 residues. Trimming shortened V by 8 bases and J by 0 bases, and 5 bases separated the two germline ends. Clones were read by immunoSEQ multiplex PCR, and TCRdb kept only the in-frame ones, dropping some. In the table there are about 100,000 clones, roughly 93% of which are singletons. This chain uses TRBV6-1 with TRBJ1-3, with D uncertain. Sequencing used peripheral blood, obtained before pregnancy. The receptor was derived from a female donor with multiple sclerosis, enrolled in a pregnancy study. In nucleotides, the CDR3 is TGTGCCAGCTGCGTCTCTGGAAACACCATATATTTT. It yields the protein CASCVSGNTIYF.